Listed below are T cell receptor beta chains from one sample, sequenced in a study of beta chain features in type 1 diabetes. Libraries were prepared by immunoSEQ multiplex PCR; TCRdb keeps only in-frame clonotypes and omits some of them. In the table there are 200,000 to 300,000 clones, under 13% of which are singletons. The source material was naive CD4+ T cells from blood. The receptors stem from a man aged 25 to 40 with type 1 diabetes. Both conserved end residues are part of each CDR3. A D gene is named only where the DNA matches it firmly. Clone size is not always given. Where it is, it says once, few, many or a class for expanded clones.

>few|TRBV7-7|TRBJ2-3|TRBD2
TGTGCTAGCAGCTTGCTCGGGGGGGATACGCAGTATTTT
CASSLLGGDTQYF
>.|TRBV2|TRBJ2-3|.
TGTGCCAGCAGTGTAGGCGGGGTCGTGGATACGCAGTATTTT
CASSVGGVVDTQYF
>few|TRBV7-2|TRBJ2-2|.
TGTGCCAGCAGCCTCAACACCGGGGAGCTGTTTTTT
CASSLNTGELFF
>.|TRBV9|TRBJ2-6|TRBD1
TGTGCCAGCAGCGTAGCGGCAGGGGGCATTGGGGCCAACGTCCTGACTTTC
CASSVAAGGIGANVLTF
>few|TRBV9|TRBJ2-1|TRBD2
TGTGCCAGCAGCGTCGGACTAGCGGGATACAATGAGCAGTTCTTC
CASSVGLAGYNEQFF
>.|TRBV30|TRBJ1-1|TRBD1
TGTGCCTGGAGTGCATTCGGGACAGGGGAAGCTTTCTTT
CAWSAFGTGEAFF
>.|TRBV2|TRBJ2-3|.
TGTGCCAGCAGTGAAGCAGGGGTCTCAACAGATACGCAGTATTTT
CASSEAGVSTDTQYF
>few|TRBV25-1|TRBJ2-7|TRBD2
TGTGCCAGCAGTGAAGGGAGGGCCTACGAGCAGTACTTC
CASSEGRAYEQYF
>.|TRBV6-6|TRBJ2-1|TRBD2
TGTGCCAGCACTGACGGGGGGAGCTCCTACAATGAGCAGTTCTTC
CASTDGGSSYNEQFF
>few|TRBV18|TRBJ2-7|TRBD1
TGTGCCAGCTCACCACGGACAGGGTATACCTACGAGCAGTACTTC
CASSPRTGYTYEQYF
>.|TRBV28|TRBJ2-6|TRBD1
TGTGCCAGCATTCGGACAGGGCCCCACTCTGGGGCCAACGTCCTGACTTTC
CASIRTGPHSGANVLTF
>.|TRBV7-8|TRBJ2-5|.
TGTGCCAGCAGCTTATCTCGGGAGACCCAGTACTTC
CASSLSRETQYF
>few|TRBV7-9|TRBJ1-5|.
TGTGCCAGCAGCTCGCTCCTAGGGGGTCAGCCCCAGCATTTT
CASSSLLGGQPQHF
>few|TRBV18|TRBJ1-3|.
TGTGCCAGCTCATCTCGACTGATCGACTCTGGAAACACCATATATTTT
CASSSRLIDSGNTIYF
>few|TRBV5-1|TRBJ2-1|TRBD1
TGCGCCAGCAAAGTTCAGACAGGGGTAGACAATGAGCAGTTCTTC
CASKVQTGVDNEQFF
>.|TRBV29-1|TRBJ1-1|.
TGCAGCGTTGTTCGTCAGTTCTCCGGGGAGATGAACACTGAAGCTTTCTTT
CSVVRQFSGEMNTEAFF
>.|TRBV11-2|TRBJ2-1|.
TGTGCCAGCAGCGCGAGGAGCCGAGACAATGAGCAGTTCTTC
CASSARSRDNEQFF
>.|TRBV11-2|TRBJ1-6|TRBD1
TGTGCCAGCAGCTTCCGGACAGGGGGGTCACCCCTCCACTTT
CASSFRTGGSPLHF
>few|TRBV29-1|TRBJ2-1|TRBD1
TGCAGCGTTGGGGGACAGGAGTTCTACAATGAGCAGTTCTTC
CSVGGQEFYNEQFF
>.|TRBV6-1|TRBJ2-7|TRBD1
TGTGCCAGTACTCCCCACCGGGACAGGGGCTACGAGCAGTACTTC
CASTPHRDRGYEQYF
>few|TRBV7-3|TRBJ2-3|TRBD1
TGTGCCAGCAGCTTGACAGGGTCAGATACGCAGTATTTT
CASSLTGSDTQYF
>few|TRBV29-1|TRBJ2-5|.
TGCAGCGTTCGGCACGGGGTACTCCAAGAGACCCAGTACTTC
CSVRHGVLQETQYF
>.|TRBV2|TRBJ2-1|.
TGTGCCAGCAGTGTTCTGAATGAGCAGTTCTTC
CASSVLNEQFF
>.|TRBV9|TRBJ2-7|TRBD1
TGTGCCAGCAGCGTTAGGGACAGGGCCCACGAGCAGTACTTC
CASSVRDRAHEQYF
>.|TRBV5-4|TRBJ2-5|TRBD2
TGTGCCAGCAGCCCCCCGGGAGCGGGGGGGCAAGAGACCCAGTACTTC
CASSPPGAGGQETQYF
>.|TRBV4-1|TRBJ2-3|.
TGCGCCAGCAGCCAAGCGGGGAATACAGATACGCAGTATTTT
CASSQAGNTDTQYF
>.|TRBV11-2|TRBJ2-5|.
TGTGCCAGCAGCTTATTGCCTAGTCGCCAAGAGACCCAGTACTTC
CASSLLPSRQETQYF
>few|TRBV11-2|TRBJ2-7|.
TGTGCCAGCAGCTTAGATAGGGGCAGGAGATCCTTC
CASSLDRGRRSF
>.|TRBV18|TRBJ2-7|TRBD1
TGTGCCAGCTCACCACCAGTGGGACAGGGACGCGAGCAGTACTTC
CASSPPVGQGREQYF
>few|TRBV27|TRBJ1-2|TRBD1
TGTGCCAGCAGTTTAAGGGACAGGGGGCATTATGGCTACACCTTC
CASSLRDRGHYGYTF
>.|TRBV7-9|TRBJ2-3|TRBD2
TGTGCCAGCAGCTTACTAGCGGGGGGGGCAGATACGCAGTATTTT
CASSLLAGGADTQYF
>few|TRBV7-2|TRBJ1-6|.
TGTGCCAGCAGCTTAGCGCGGTTCCTCCCCATCCACTTT
CASSLARFLPIHF
>.|TRBV6-6|TRBJ2-1|.
TGTGCCAGCAGCCCGGGGGGCACTATCAATGAGCAGTTCTTC
CASSPGGTINEQFF
>few|TRBV11-2|TRBJ2-5|.
TGTGCCAGCAGCCCTAGGAGCTTAGAGGAGACCCAGTACTTC
CASSPRSLEETQYF
>few|TRBV2|TRBJ2-6|.
TGTGCCAGCAGTGAAGGGGACACCGGGGCCAACGTCCTGACTTTC
CASSEGDTGANVLTF
>few|TRBV15|TRBJ2-7|TRBD1
TGTGCCACCAGCAGAGGTCGGGACAGGGGCTACGAGCAGTACTTC
CATSRGRDRGYEQYF
>few|TRBV7-2|TRBJ2-5|.
TGTGCCAGCAGCCCCTGGGGGGGCAGAAAACAAGAGACCCAGTACTTC
CASSPWGGRKQETQYF
>.|TRBV15|TRBJ2-5|.
TGTGCCACCAGCAGACGCGACTCGAAAGAGACCCAGTACTTC
CATSRRDSKETQYF
>few|TRBV28|TRBJ2-5|TRBD2
TGTGCCAGCAGTTTATGGGCGGGGGGGATCGAGACCCAGTACTTC
CASSLWAGGIETQYF
>few|TRBV28|TRBJ2-1|TRBD1
TGTGCCAGCAGTCCCGGGACAGGGGCCCTGGGTGAGCAGTTCTTC
CASSPGTGALGEQFF
>few|TRBV6-6|TRBJ2-1|TRBD1
TGTGCCAGCAAGGAACCCGGGACAGGGCCCTACAATGAGCAGTTCTTC
CASKEPGTGPYNEQFF
>.|TRBV9|TRBJ1-5|.
TGTGCCAGCAGCGTAGGGGCTTATAGCAATCAGCCCCAGCATTTT
CASSVGAYSNQPQHF
>few|TRBV4-2|TRBJ2-7|.
TGTGCCAGCAGCCCCTCTCGGTTGCACGAGCAGTACTTC
CASSPSRLHEQYF
>few|TRBV11-2|TRBJ2-5|.
TGTGCCAGCAGCTTTCGAGGGACCCAGTACTTC
CASSFRGTQYF
>.|TRBV9|TRBJ1-2|.
TGTGCCAGCAGCGTAGCAGATCACGGCTACACCTTC
CASSVADHGYTF
>.|TRBV9|TRBJ1-2|.
TGTGCCAGCAGCGTAGCGGCAGGGCTCTACTATGGCTACACCTTC
CASSVAAGLYYGYTF